This TCR beta chain is drawn from a study of blood T cells in healthy people across ages (dated by TCRdb to the mid-2010s). For the study in its entirety: In model experiments, roughly one uniquely barcoded TCR beta cDNA molecule per two T cells was captured by template switching. To track age-related changes in TCR beta repertoire diversity, the study relied on deep sequencing normalized with unique cDNA molecular identifiers. The donors were split into four age groups: young (average 16 years), middle-aged (roughly 42), aged (approximately 60) and long-lived (under 90). For two donors (one aged 18 to 30 and one aged 80 or older), the study analyzed two additional independent replicas of 1 million unique cDNA reads from the same blood draw. The investigation overall reported the following: As age increased, observed TCR beta diversity per million T cells dropped in a roughly linear way, and a significant reduction was already evident by age approximately 40. Compared with the aged group, the long-lived group had more naive CD4+ T cells, fewer expanded clones and increased TCR diversity, suggesting age selection. A strong correlation was found between observed TCR beta diversity and the percentage of naive T cells measured by flow cytometry. Estimates of total diversity based on one million sequenced T cells were considered lower bounds and underestimates. The CMV infection status of donors was not known, potentially confounding age-related changes in expanded clonotypes. Conclusive comparison of naive and antigen-experienced compartments was prevented by the profiling of bulk unsorted PBMCs.

The 40 or so donors, aged about 6 to 95 years, were systemically healthy Caucasian individuals from Russia. Each donor gave around 9 milliliters of peripheral blood, collected into EDTA-treated Vacutainer tubes. Ficoll-Paque density-gradient centrifugation was used to isolate PBMCs, with at least 7 million per sample. Trizol reagent was used to extract total RNA from the PBMCs, yielding at least 5.5 micrograms per sample. The percentages of naive CD45RAhigh/CD27high T cells were determined by flow cytometry on a PBMC aliquot from every donor. Trimming at the junction amounts to 1 base on V and 3 bases on J, and the germline ends lie 12 bases apart. The CDR3 holds 16 amino acids from the cysteine to the phenylalanine. Only the CDR3 DNA is retained, 48 bases long and in frame from the first base. As encoded in the germline V gene, CDR1 is LGHNA while CDR2 is YNFKEQ. This clonotype appeared once. It has no known antigen specificity. No much larger clone is present one base from it, and per-base qualities are unavailable.

Receptor amplification or capture employed 5' RACE. Sequencer: Illumina HiSeq 2500. A second 7 to 11 cycle PCR used a sample-barcoded 5' primer and a J-beta primer mix. A template-switch 5' adaptor carrying 12 random nucleotides introduced a unique molecular identifier onto each TCR beta cDNA molecule. Each sample yielded at least 3 million CDR3-containing paired-end reads. The Mint cDNA synthesis kit, primed by a TRBC-specific oligonucleotide, was used to synthesize first-strand cDNA from all RNA. After uracil-DNA glycosylase treatment, a first 18-cycle PCR used universal primers M1SS and BC2_uni_R on all cDNA. The original pipeline was this. Each sample was normalized by randomly selecting 1 million high-quality reads, each carrying a distinct molecular identifier. Reads sharing molecular identifiers were discarded rather than binned into consensus sequences. MiTCR, with a Q25 quality threshold and the strictest error-elimination algorithm, was used for CDR3 identification, clonotype clustering and error correction. A nonparametric unseen species model with Euler transformation was used to estimate lower-bound total TCR beta diversity. TCRdb reanalyzed the raw reads on its own, using fastp at Q25 for trimming and MiXCR for clone calling, and kept in-frame beta chains. For every CDR3 protein sequence, its rows merge into one entry that carries the most common genes and DNA. The authors' filters were not applied to this entry. The sample includes approximately 780,000 distinct CDR3 sequences, with 20% to 30% observed a single time. Approximately 2.9% of the sample comes from the top ten.

This same sample was also part of a study on T cells of mothers and their children. From the second report: Donors were nine systemically healthy Caucasian individuals: three mothers and their six children. cDNA synthesis used all of the extracted RNA, with roughly 1.5 ug of RNA in each 15 ul reaction. In the second PCR, the M1S primer introduced both the sample barcodes and 2-4 random nucleotides. More than 8 million TCR beta CDR3 reads were obtained from each mother, and roughly 3 million reads were obtained from each child. Thymic selection shapes the output of TCR recombination in a similar way in related and unrelated pairs, and inherited differences have a minor effect. Normalized repertoire overlap was always slightly but never significantly higher in related than unrelated mother-child pairs. With a sensitivity of 90 to 100 clones per million clonotypes, no persistent microchimeric T cell clones were detected. The study used deep NGS to compare TCR beta repertoires of mothers and children, seeking features distinguishing related mother-child pairs from unrelated individuals. The mean age was about 40 +/- 4 years for the mothers and roughly 10 +/- 4 years for the children. After adapter ligation was performed with NEBNext reagents, the libraries were sequenced on an Illumina HiSeq 2000 with 100+100 nt paired-end reads. To prevent cross-contamination, the mother and child libraries were prepared a month apart and were sequenced in separate runs. Between about 500,000 and 2,100,000 distinct TCR beta clonotypes were identified per donor. Naive TCR beta clonotypes were estimated from low-frequency clonotypes matched to each donor's FACS-determined naive share, without sorting.

The chain is encoded by TRBV4-2 joined to TRBJ2-2; the D element might be TRBD1 or TRBD2, as each aligns at 7 bases. Material: blood. The TCR originated in a boy under 18 in good health. The encoded CDR3 is CASSQGRGGDTGELFF. The DNA sequence reads TGTGCCAGCAGCCAAGGCAGGGGGGGCGACACCGGGGAGCTGTTTTTT.